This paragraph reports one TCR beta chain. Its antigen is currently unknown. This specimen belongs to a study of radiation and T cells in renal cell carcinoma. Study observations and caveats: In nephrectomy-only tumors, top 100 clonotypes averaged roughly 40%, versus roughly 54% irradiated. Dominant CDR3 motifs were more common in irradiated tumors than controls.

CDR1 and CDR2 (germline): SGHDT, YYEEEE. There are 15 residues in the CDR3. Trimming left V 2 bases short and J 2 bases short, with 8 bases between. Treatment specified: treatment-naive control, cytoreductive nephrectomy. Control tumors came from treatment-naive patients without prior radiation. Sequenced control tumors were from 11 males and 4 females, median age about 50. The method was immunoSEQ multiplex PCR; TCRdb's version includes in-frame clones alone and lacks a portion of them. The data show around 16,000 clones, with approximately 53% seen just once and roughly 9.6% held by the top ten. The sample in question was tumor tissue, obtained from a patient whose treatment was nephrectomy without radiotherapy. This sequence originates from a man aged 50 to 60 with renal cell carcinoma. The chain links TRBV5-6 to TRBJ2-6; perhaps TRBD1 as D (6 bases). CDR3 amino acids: CASSLGGPGANVLTF. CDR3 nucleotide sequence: TGTGCCAGCAGCTTAGGGGGTCCTGGGGCCAACGTCCTGACTTTC.